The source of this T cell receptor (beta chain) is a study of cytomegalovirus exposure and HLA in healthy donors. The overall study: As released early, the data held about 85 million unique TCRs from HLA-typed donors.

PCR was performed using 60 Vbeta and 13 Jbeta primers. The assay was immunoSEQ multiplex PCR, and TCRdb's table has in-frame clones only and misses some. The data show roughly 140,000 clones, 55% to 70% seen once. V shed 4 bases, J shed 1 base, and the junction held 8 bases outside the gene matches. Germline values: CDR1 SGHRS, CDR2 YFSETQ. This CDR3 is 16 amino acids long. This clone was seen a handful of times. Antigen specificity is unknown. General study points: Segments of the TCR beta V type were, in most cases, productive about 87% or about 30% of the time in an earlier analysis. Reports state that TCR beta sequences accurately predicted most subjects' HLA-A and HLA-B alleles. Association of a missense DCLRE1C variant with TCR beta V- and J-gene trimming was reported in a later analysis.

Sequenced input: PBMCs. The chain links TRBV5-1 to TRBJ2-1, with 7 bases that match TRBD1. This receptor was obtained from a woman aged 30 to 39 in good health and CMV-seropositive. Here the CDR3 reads CASSITGVVSYNEQFF. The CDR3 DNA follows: TGCGCCAGCAGCATAACAGGGGTTGTATCCTACAATGAGCAGTTCTTC.